This T cell receptor beta chain was captured by sequencing in a study of blood T cell repertoires in COVID-19. Background on the study: Some COVID-19 samples were acute and others convalescent; all came from the United States, Italy and Spain. Sources were T cells, B-cell-depleted T cells, or PBMCs; the material itself was cDNA or gDNA.

Germline V gene lookup returns CDR1 ENHRY and CDR2 SYGVKD. V was pared by 6 bases and J by 0 bases, with 9 bases between. This CDR3 region has 14 residues. In the study's own analysis: Estimated nucleated cell counts came from reference gene primer amplification. Profiled with immunoSEQ multiplex PCR; TCRdb holds only in-frame clones, not every one. V and J calls and clone size follow that table, whereas D and trimming were derived from the DNA. Found here are about 140,000 clones, 76% of them singletons; the top ten hold 3.5% to 5%. The sequencing input was peripheral blood. V usage is TRBV10-3 and J usage is TRBJ2-1, with a possible D match to TRBD1 (6 bases). The TCR sequence derives from a woman of 80 years or more with active or convalescent COVID-19. CDR3: CAISGQSSYNEQFF. In DNA form, the CDR3 reads TGTGCCATCAGCGGACAGAGCTCCTACAATGAGCAGTTCTTC.